This TCR beta chain was observed in a study of T cells of healthy individuals. The CDR3 spans 16 residues. The V gene lost 0 bases and the J gene lost 7 bases, with 15 bases spanning the gap. CDR1 and CDR2 from the germline V gene are MGHRA and YSYEKL. MiXCR, run by TCRdb on the 5' RACE reads, gives a single entry per CDR3 protein. This repertoire shows about 53,000 distinct CDR3 sequences, roughly 14% found once; its top ten account for roughly 16%. V and J are TRBV4-1 and TRBJ2-2; D is possibly TRBD1 (6 bases). The TCR sequence derives from a human donor in good health. The CDR3 DNA reads as TGCGCCAGCAGCCAAGAACCCTATGCGACAGGCGGGGAGCTGTTTTTT. It yields the protein CASSQEPYATGGELFF.